The 12 T cell receptor beta chains below come from one sample, sequenced in a study of T cells after yellow fever vaccination (dated by TCRdb to the late 2010s). The library was made by 5' RACE. The sequencer listed for this sample is Illumina HiSeq 2500. In TCRdb, the public reads were trimmed at Q25 with fastp and aligned with MiXCR, with productive beta chains retained. Under each unique CDR3 protein, matching rows form one entry showing the most common genes and DNA. The sample records about 150,000 distinct CDR3 sequences, approximately 6.2% of which are singletons. Roughly 3% of the sample comes from the top ten. Taken with the paper, the label for treatment or condition translates to: live attenuated yellow fever vaccine strain. The input for sequencing was CD4+ T cells sorted from PBMCs, taken on the day of the first yellow fever vaccination. Receptors originate from a man between 18 and 35 years old who received the YFV17D yellow fever vaccine.

The sample holds a few counts of this clonotype. The chain is built from TRBV5-1 and TRBJ2-3, with no clear D. Germline CDR1 SGHRS, CDR2 YFSETQ. This CDR3 has 15 amino acids. V dropped 4 bases and J dropped 2 bases, with 14 bases sitting between them. The CDR3 nucleotides read TGCGCCAGCAGCCCCTTTGCCAGGATCACAGATACGCAGTATTTT. Its protein product is CASSPFARITDTQYF.

In its sample, this clonotype was seen many times. The chain couples TRBV7-9 to TRBJ2-7; maybe TRBD2 (6 bases). V was clipped by 10 bases and J by 0 bases, with 25 bases between them. This CDR3 region has 17 residues. Germline V CDR1 and CDR2: SEHNR, FQNEAQ (reference sequence). For the CDR3, the DNA is TGTGCCACCGACCCTCCTCGCTTCGGGACTTTCTCCTACGAGCAGTACTTC. The encoded protein is CATDPPRFGTFSYEQYF.

This clonotype was seen only a few times. V usage is TRBV6-1 and J usage is TRBJ2-3; D assignment may be TRBD1 or TRBD2 (6 bases each). In germline, CDR1 is MNHNS, CDR2 SASEGT. V was trimmed by 6 bases and J by 7 bases, leaving 17 bases between them. This CDR3 is 14 amino acids long. CDR3 bases: TGTGCCAGCAGGAGGGGGGCGATTTCAAATACGCAGTATTTT. It specifies CASRRGAISNTQYF.

There are many counts of this clonotype. The CDR3 protein is CASSYWGGSNIQYF. CDR3 DNA: TGTGCCAGCAGTTATTGGGGCGGGTCTAACATTCAGTACTTC. The chain couples TRBV6-2 or TRBV6-3 to TRBJ2-4; D assignment may be TRBD1 or TRBD2 (5 bases each). CDR1 is MNHEY and CDR2 is SVGEGT in the germline V gene. There are 14 residues in the CDR3. Trimming stripped 3 bases from V and 7 bases from J, with 13 bases between.

This clonotype has a count of ten or more. The DNA for the CDR3 is TGTGCCAGCAGTGATTCTTTAGGGGGGCCGGGGACTGAAGCTTTCTTT. This codes for CASSDSLGGPGTEAFF. The chain uses TRBV2 and TRBJ1-1, with D possibly matching TRBD1 (6 bases). CDR1 is SNHLY, CDR2 FYNNEI, per germline. The CDR3 runs to 16 residues. The V end lost 3 bases, the J end lost 5 bases, and 19 bases lay between the germline ends. Looking up the rest from reference TRBV2 and TRBJ1-1 gives the full variable domain: EPEVTQTPSHQVTQMGQEVILRCVPISNHLYFYWYRQILGQKVEFLVSFYNNEISEKSEIFDDQFSVERPDGSNFTLKIRSTKLEDSAMYFCASSDSLGGPGTEAFFGQGTRLTVV.

This clonotype was counted at least ten times. This chain connects TRBV6-2 or TRBV6-3 to TRBJ2-7; D is unclear. There are 12 residues in the CDR3. Germline V gene sequence: CDR1 MNHEY, CDR2 SVGEGT. With 3 bases removed from V and 3 bases from J, the gap between germline ends came to 6 bases. The CDR3 nucleotides are TGTGCCAGCAGTTATGGCCACTACGAGCAGTACGTC. As protein: CASSYGHYEQYV.

The chain carries TRBV29-1 and TRBJ1-5; weak D call: TRBD1 (5 bases). Germline CDR1 and CDR2: SQVTM and ANQGSEA. The V and J ends lost 6 bases and 2 bases respectively, with 11 bases between them. The CDR3 contains 13 residues. Here the CDR3 DNA reads TGCAGCGTAAGCCGGGGCGGCAATCAGCCCCAGCATTTT. Translating gives CSVSRGGNQPQHF.

This clonotype has at least ten counts. This rearrangement joins TRBV5-1 to TRBJ2-1, with D maybe TRBD1 (6 bases). Germline lookup yields CDR1 SGHRS and CDR2 YFSETQ. Trimming left V 0 bases short and J 5 bases short, with 12 bases between. This CDR3 comprises 15 residues. The CDR3 sequence: CASSLVTQGNNEQFF. The CDR3 coding sequence is TGCGCCAGCAGCTTGGTGACCCAGGGGAACAATGAGCAGTTCTTC.

The gene calls are TRBV5-5 and TRBJ1-1; the D is unclear. The CDR3 runs 14 residues. The V gene's germline CDR1 is SGHKS and CDR2 YYEKEE (reference sequence). In DNA form, the CDR3 reads TGTGCAGCGGGGAGAGACTTCATGAACACTGAAGCTTTCTTT. Translated, it gives CAAGRDFMNTEAFF.

By share, this clonotype ranks as medium-sized (0.01 to 0.1%). The rearrangement uses TRBV25-1 and TRBJ2-1, with 7 positions matching TRBD1. Germline loops: CDR1 MGHDK, CDR2 SYGVNS. The V gene end was trimmed by 5 bases and the J gene end by 7 bases; junction bases not matched to a gene: 8. The CDR3 loop spans 14 amino acids. Here the CDR3 DNA reads TGTGCCAGCAGTACAGGGGTCCTCCATAATGAGCAGTTCTTC. Protein sequence: CASSTGVLHNEQFF.

This sequence joins TRBV5-1 and TRBJ2-1; no clear D gene. Germline CDR1 reads SGHRS; CDR2 reads YFSETQ. V dropped 1 base and J dropped 3 bases, with 11 bases sitting between them. The CDR3 has 15 amino acids. CDR3 nucleotides: TGCGCCAGCAGCTTGAATGGGCAGAGCTACAATGAGCAGTTCTTC. Translated, it gives CASSLNGQSYNEQFF.

This clonotype has at least ten counts. V is TRBV29-1 and J is TRBJ2-3; 7 nucleotides align to TRBD2. The germline gives CDR1 SQVTM, CDR2 ANQGSEA. Trimming cost V 5 bases and J 2 bases; bases outside gene matches: 4. CDR3 length equals 13 residues. CDR3 nucleotide sequence: TGCAGCGTTCGCGGGAGATACACAGATACGCAGTATTTT. It specifies CSVRGRYTDTQYF.